The clone carrying this T cell receptor beta chain appeared once. The data derive from a study of blood T cell repertoires in COVID-19. This CDR3 is 16 amino acids long. Trimming at V came to 3 bases and at J to 6 bases, leaving 5 bases not matched to a gene. The germline CDR1 and CDR2 sequences are LGHDT and YNNKEL (reference sequence). Within the 2 weeks before study entry, each person in the exposed group met a COVID-19 case. Original data processing: Amplifying reference gene primers gave estimates of nucleated cell counts. Generated by immunoSEQ multiplex PCR, the TCRdb table keeps only in-frame clones and is missing some. V, J and clone size were drawn from that table, and D and trimming were deduced from the DNA. Of 200,000 to 250,000 clones listed, about 80% were seen once; the top ten hold about 5.3%.

The sequence was collected from a woman in her forties or fifties who had been exposed to COVID-19. This chain connects TRBV3-1 (or the pseudogene TRBV3-2) to TRBJ2-1; 13 bases are shared with TRBD2. The specimen sequenced was PBMCs or T cells enriched from blood (not recorded which). In nucleotides, the CDR3 is TGTGCCAGCAGCCACACCGGGACTAGCGGGGCCAATGAGCAGTTCTTC. Translated: CASSHTGTSGANEQFF.